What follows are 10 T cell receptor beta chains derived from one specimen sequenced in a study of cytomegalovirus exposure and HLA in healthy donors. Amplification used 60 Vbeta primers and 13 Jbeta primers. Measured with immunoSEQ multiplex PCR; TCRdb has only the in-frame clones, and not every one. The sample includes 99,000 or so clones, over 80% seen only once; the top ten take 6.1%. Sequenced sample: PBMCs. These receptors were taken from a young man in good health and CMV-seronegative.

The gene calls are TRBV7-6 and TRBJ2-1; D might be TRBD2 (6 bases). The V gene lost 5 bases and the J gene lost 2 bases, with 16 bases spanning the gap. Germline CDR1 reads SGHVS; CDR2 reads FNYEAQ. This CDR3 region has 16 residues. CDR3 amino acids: CASSPSGTSAYNEQFF. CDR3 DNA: TGTGCCAGCAGCCCGTCCGGGACTTCAGCCTACAATGAGCAGTTCTTC.

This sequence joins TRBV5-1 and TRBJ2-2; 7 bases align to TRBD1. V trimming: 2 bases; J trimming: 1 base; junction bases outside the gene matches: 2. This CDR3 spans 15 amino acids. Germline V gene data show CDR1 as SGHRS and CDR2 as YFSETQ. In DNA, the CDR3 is TGCGCCAGCAGCTTAGGGACAGTGAACACCGGGGAGCTGTTTTTT. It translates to CASSLGTVNTGELFF.

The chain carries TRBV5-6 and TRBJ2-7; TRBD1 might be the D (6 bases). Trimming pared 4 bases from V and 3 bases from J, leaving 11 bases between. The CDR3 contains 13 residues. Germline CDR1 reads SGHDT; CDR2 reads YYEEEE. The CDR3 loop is CASSRGQYYEQYF. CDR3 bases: TGTGCCAGCAGCCGAGGACAGTACTACGAGCAGTACTTC. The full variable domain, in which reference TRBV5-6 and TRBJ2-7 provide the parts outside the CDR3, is DAGVTQSPTHLIKTRGQQVTLRCSPKSGHDTVSWYQQALGQGPQFIFQYYEEEERQRGNFPDRFSGHQFPNYSSELNVNALLLGDSALYLCASSRGQYYEQYFGPGTRLTVT.

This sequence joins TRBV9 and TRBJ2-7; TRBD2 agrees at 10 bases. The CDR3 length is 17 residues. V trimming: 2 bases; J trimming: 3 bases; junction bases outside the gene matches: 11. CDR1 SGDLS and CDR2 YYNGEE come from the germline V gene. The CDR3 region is CASSVGTSVLPNYEQYF. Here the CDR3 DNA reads TGTGCCAGCAGCGTCGGGACTAGCGTCTTACCCAACTACGAGCAGTACTTC.

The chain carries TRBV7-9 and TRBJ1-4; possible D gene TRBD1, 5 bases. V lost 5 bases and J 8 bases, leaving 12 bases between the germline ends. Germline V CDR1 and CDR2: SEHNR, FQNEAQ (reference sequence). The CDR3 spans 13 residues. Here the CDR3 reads CASSAAGWEKLFF. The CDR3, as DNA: TGTGCCAGCAGCGCAGCAGGGTGGGAAAAACTGTTTTTT. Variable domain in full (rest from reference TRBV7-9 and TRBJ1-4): DTGVSQNPRHKITKRGQNVTFRCDPISEHNRLYWYRQTLGQGPEFLTYFQNEAQLEKSRLLSDRFSAERPKGSFSTLEIQRTEQGDSAMYLCASSAAGWEKLFFGSGTQLSVL.

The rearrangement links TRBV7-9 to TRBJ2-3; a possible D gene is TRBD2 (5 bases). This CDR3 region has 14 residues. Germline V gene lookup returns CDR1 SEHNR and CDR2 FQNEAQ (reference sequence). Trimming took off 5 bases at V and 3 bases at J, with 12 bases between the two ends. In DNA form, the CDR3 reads TGTGCCAGCAGCGCGACGGGGTGGACAGATACGCAGTATTTT. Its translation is CASSATGWTDTQYF.

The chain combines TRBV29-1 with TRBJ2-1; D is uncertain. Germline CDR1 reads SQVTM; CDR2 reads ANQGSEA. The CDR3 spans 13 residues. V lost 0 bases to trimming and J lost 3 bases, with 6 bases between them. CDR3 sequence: CSVEDPVYNEQFF. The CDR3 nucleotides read TGCAGCGTTGAAGACCCAGTCTACAATGAGCAGTTCTTC.

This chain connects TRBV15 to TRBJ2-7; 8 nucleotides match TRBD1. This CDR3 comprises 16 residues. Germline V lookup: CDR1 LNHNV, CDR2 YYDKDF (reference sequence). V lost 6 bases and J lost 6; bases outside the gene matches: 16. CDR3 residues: CATSSLGRRTGSEQYF. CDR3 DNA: TGTGCCACCAGTTCCCTGGGAAGAAGGACAGGGAGCGAGCAGTACTTC.

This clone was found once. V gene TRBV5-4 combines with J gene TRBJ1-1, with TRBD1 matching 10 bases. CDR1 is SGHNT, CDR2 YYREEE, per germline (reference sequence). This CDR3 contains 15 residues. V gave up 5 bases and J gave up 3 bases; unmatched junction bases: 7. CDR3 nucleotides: TGTGCCAGCAGTCCACCGGGACAGGGGTACACTGAAGCTTTCTTT. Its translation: CASSPPGQGYTEAFF. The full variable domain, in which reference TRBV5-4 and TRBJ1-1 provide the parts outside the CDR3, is ETGVTQSPTHLIKTRGQQVTLRCSSQSGHNTVSWYQQALGQGPQFIFQYYREEENGRGNFPPRFSGLQFPNYSSELNVNALELDDSALYLCASSPPGQGYTEAFFGQGTRLTVV.

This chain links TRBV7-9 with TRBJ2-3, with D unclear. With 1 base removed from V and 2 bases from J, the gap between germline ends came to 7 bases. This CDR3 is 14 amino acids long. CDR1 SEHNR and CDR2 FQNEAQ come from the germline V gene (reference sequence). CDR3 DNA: TGTGCCAGCAGCTTAGGCGGCCCCACAGATACGCAGTATTTT. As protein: CASSLGGPTDTQYF.